This TCR beta chain was obtained from a study of T cell responses to AZD1222 COVID-19 vaccine. Second-dose recipients at about 4 or about 12 weeks were treated as one pooled group. Note on this clone: The antigen remains undetermined.

The germline gives CDR1 SGHVS, CDR2 FQNEAQ. Trimming shortened V by 0 bases and J by 6 bases, and 15 bases separated the two germline ends. This CDR3 comprises 15 residues. This table comes from immunoSEQ multiplex PCR, and its TCRdb copy is limited to in-frame clones, with some not included. The top ten hold about 4.7% of the sample, which has tens of thousands of clones, 78% seen once. Study-level findings and limits: A mostly white British donor set with more females was recruited, and clonal diversity was possibly underestimated. Of the AZD1222 recipients, only five to seven were seropositive at baseline. Recipients of two AZD1222 doses showed rising Spike-specific TCR breadth and depth.

The gene calls are TRBV7-8 and TRBJ2-7; D assignment may be TRBD1 or TRBD2 (5 bases each). The source material was peripheral blood, sampled 28 days after the second AZD1222 dose. The receptor comes from an adult who received the AZD1222 COVID-19 vaccine. CDR3 region: CASSLAERGGVEQYV. Written as DNA, the CDR3 is TGTGCCAGCAGCTTAGCGGAACGTGGGGGTGTCGAGCAGTACGTC.